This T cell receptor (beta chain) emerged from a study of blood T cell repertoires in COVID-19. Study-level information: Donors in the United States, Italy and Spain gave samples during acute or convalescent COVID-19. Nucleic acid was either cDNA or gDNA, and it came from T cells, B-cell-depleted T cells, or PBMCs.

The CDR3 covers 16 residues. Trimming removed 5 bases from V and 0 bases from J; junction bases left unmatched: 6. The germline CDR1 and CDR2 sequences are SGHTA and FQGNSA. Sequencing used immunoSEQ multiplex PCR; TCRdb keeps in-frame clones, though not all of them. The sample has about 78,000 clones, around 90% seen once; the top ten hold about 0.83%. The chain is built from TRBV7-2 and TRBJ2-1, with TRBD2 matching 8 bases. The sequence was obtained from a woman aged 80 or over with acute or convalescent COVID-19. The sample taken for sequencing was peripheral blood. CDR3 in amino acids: CASSRGGGPSYNEQFF. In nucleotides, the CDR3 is TGTGCCAGCAGCCGGGGGGGCGGACCCTCCTACAATGAGCAGTTCTTC.